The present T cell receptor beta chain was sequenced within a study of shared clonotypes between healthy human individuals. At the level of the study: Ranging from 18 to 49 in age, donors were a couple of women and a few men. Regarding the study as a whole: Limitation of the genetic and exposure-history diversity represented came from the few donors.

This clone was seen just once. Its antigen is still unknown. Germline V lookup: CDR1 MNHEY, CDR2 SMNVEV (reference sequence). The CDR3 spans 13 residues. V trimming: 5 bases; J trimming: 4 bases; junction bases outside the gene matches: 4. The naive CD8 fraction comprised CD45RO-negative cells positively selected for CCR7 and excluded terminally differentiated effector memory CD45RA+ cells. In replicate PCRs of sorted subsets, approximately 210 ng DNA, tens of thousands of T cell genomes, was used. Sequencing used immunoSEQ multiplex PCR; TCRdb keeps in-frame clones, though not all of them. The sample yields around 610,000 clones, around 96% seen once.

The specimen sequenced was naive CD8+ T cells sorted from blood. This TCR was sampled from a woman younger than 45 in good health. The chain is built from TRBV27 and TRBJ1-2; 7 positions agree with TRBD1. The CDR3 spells CASSVPGGYGYTF. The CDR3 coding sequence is TGTGCCAGCAGTGTCCCAGGGGGCTATGGCTACACCTTC.